This passage covers 8 T cell receptor beta chains from one sample sequenced in a study of blood T cell repertoires in COVID-19. Generated by immunoSEQ multiplex PCR, the TCRdb table keeps only in-frame clones and is missing some. In the table there are 150,000 to 200,000 clones, roughly 85% of which are singletons. Material: PBMCs or T cells enriched from blood (not recorded which). All receptors come from a woman younger than 35 who had recovered from COVID-19.

V gene TRBV5-5 combines with J gene TRBJ1-2; D is perhaps TRBD1 (5 bases). The germline CDR1 and CDR2 sequences are SGHKS and YYEKEE (reference sequence). Trimming stripped 4 bases from V and 7 bases from J, with 14 bases between. CDR3 length equals 13 residues. CDR3: CASSPGPSGGYTF. DNA for the CDR3: TGTGCCAGCAGCCCAGGGCCGTCGGGTGGCTACACCTTC.

V and J are TRBV6-5 and TRBJ1-2, with D maybe TRBD1 (6 bases). CDR1 is MNHEY, CDR2 SVGAGI, per germline. The CDR3 runs to 15 residues. Trimming cost V 2 bases and J 4 bases, with 14 bases left between them. CDR3 loop: CASSYGEGVAYGYTF. The CDR3 bases are TGTGCCAGCAGTTACGGGGAGGGGGTCGCCTATGGCTACACCTTC.

This clone was observed a few times. The chain combines TRBV18 with TRBJ2-2, with a tentative D call TRBD2 (6 bases). This CDR3 region has 16 residues. Germline values: CDR1 KGHSH, CDR2 LQKENI. V was pared by 3 bases and J by 1 base, with 12 bases between. In DNA form, the CDR3 reads TGTGCCAGCTCACCCGGGACTTCGAAGAACACCGGGGAGCTGTTTTTT. It translates to CASSPGTSKNTGELFF.

The gene calls are TRBV2 and TRBJ2-2, with TRBD1 identical over 7 bases. This CDR3 is 14 amino acids long. V lost 6 bases, J lost 1 base, and 2 bases stayed unmatched. CDR1 and CDR2 from the germline V gene are SNHLY and FYNNEI. CDR3 DNA sequence: TGTGCCAGCAGAAGGGACAGGAACACCGGGGAGCTGTTTTTT. It specifies CASRRDRNTGELFF.

This clone was observed once. The chain couples TRBV5-6 to TRBJ2-7; TRBD2 agrees at 14 bases. The germline gives CDR1 SGHDT, CDR2 YYEEEE. The CDR3 length is 18 residues. With 2 bases clipped from V and 4 bases from J, the junction kept 11 bases outside the gene matches. The CDR3 coding sequence is TGTGCCAGCAGCTTTGGCCCCGGGACTAGCGGGAGCGGTTACGAGCAGTACTTC. Translating it yields CASSFGPGTSGSGYEQYF. The complete variable domain, with remaining parts taken from reference TRBV5-6 and TRBJ2-7, reads DAGVTQSPTHLIKTRGQQVTLRCSPKSGHDTVSWYQQALGQGPQFIFQYYEEEERQRGNFPDRFSGHQFPNYSSELNVNALLLGDSALYLCASSFGPGTSGSGYEQYFGPGTRLTVT.

This clone was found once. The genes are TRBV7-9 and TRBJ1-4, with a weak D call TRBD1 (6 bases). V was shortened by 4 bases and J by 11 bases, with 26 bases between the two germline ends. Per the germline V gene, CDR1 is SEHNR and CDR2 is FQNEAQ (reference sequence). The CDR3 has 17 amino acids. This CDR3 reads CASSYYRDSMKSSKLFF. The CDR3, as DNA: TGTGCCAGCAGCTATTACAGGGATAGTATGAAAAGTTCCAAACTGTTTTTT.

CDR3 nucleotides: TGCGCCAGCAGCCAAACCCTCGGGGGGTTACCCACAGATACGCAGTATTTT. Protein product: CASSQTLGGLPTDTQYF. The chain is built from TRBV4-1 and TRBJ2-3, with 7 bases that match TRBD2. The germline gives CDR1 MGHRA, CDR2 YSYEKL. The CDR3 loop spans 17 amino acids. V lost 2 bases, J lost 2 bases, and 10 bases stayed unmatched.

The chain couples TRBV5-6 to TRBJ2-3; TRBD2 aligns across 8 bases. Germline loops: CDR1 SGHDT, CDR2 YYEEEE. V was pared by 7 bases and J by 2 bases, with 6 bases of the junction left unmatched. The CDR3 totals 14 residues. CDR3 coding DNA: TGTGCCAGCGGGTCGGGGGGGCCCACAGATACGCAGTATTTT. It yields the protein CASGSGGPTDTQYF. The full variable domain, with the rest looked up from reference TRBV5-6 and TRBJ2-3, is DAGVTQSPTHLIKTRGQQVTLRCSPKSGHDTVSWYQQALGQGPQFIFQYYEEEERQRGNFPDRFSGHQFPNYSSELNVNALLLGDSALYLCASGSGGPTDTQYFGPGTRLTVL.